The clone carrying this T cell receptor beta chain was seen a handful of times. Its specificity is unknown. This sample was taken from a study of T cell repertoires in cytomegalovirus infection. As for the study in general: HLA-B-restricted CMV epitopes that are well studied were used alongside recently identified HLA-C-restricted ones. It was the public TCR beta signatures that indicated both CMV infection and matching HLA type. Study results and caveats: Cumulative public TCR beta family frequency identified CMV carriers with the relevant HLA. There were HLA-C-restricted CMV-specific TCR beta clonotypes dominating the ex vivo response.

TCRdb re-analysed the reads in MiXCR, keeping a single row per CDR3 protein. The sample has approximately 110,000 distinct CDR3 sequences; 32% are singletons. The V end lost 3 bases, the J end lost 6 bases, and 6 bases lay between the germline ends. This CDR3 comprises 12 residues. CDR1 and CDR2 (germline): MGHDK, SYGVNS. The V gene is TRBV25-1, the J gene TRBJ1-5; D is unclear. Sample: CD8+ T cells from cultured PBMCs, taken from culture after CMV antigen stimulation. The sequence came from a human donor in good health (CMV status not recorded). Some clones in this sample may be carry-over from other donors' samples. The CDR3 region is CASSDSGQPQHF. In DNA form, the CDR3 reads TGTGCCAGCAGTGATAGCGGTCAGCCCCAGCATTTT.